These 18 T cell receptor beta chains came from one sample sequenced in a study of shared clonotypes between healthy human individuals. The protocol was immunoSEQ multiplex PCR, while the TCRdb copy is restricted to in-frame clones and leaves out a portion. The table has 950,000 to 1,300,000 clones, approximately 76% seen once. Sequenced: memory CD4+ T cells sorted from blood. Subset noted: CD45RA-negative fraction. The receptors here all came from a man aged 18 to 29 in good health.

Concerning this clone: A read error likely explains this, since a far larger clone differs by one base. Other DNA sequences from this sample encode an identical CDR3 as well. This chain connects TRBV29-1 to TRBJ2-5, with D perhaps TRBD1 (6 bases). CDR1 and CDR2 from the germline V gene are SQVTM and ANQGSEA. This CDR3 has 12 amino acids. The CDR3 loop is CSAGQPGETQYF. The DNA for the CDR3 is TGCAGCGCTGGACAGCCAGGGGAGACTCAGTACTTC.

Only one count was recorded for this clone. This chain links TRBV18 with TRBJ2-1; TRBD1 aligns across 7 bases. V lost 7 bases to trimming and J lost 5 bases; unmatched junction nucleotides: 5. Germline lookup yields CDR1 KGHSH and CDR2 LQKENI. This CDR3 region has 13 residues. CDR3 sequence (DNA): TGTGCCAGCTTATCGGGACAGAACAATGAGCAGTTCTTC. It yields the protein CASLSGQNNEQFF.

V is TRBV20-1 and J is TRBJ2-5; D remains unclear. The CDR3 is made up of 11 amino acids. CDR1 and CDR2 from the germline V gene are DFQATT and SNEGSKA (reference sequence). V shed 6 bases and J shed 5 bases, with 10 bases lying between them. Here the CDR3 reads CSATNTETQYF. DNA for the CDR3: TGCAGTGCCACGAATACGGAGACCCAGTACTTC.

This rearrangement joins TRBV4-1 to TRBJ2-4; the D gene is possibly TRBD2 (5 bases). The V end was cut by 2 bases, the J end by 5 bases, with 16 bases between. Per the germline V gene, CDR1 is MGHRA and CDR2 is YSYEKL. CDR3 length: 16 amino acids. In nucleotides, the CDR3 is TGCGCCAGCAGCCAACTATCTTTGGGGAGCGAAAACATTCAGTACTTC. Protein product: CASSQLSLGSENIQYF.

The gene calls are TRBV28 and TRBJ1-1; no definite D call. Germline-derived CDR1 and CDR2 are MDHEN and SYDVKM. The CDR3 totals 17 residues. The V end lost 6 bases, the J end lost 2 bases, and 22 bases lay between the germline ends. Written as DNA, the CDR3 is TGTGCCAGCAGCCCGATCCCCGGTGCATCCGCTAACACTGAAGCTTTCTTT. Its protein product is CASSPIPGASANTEAFF. Based on the CDR3 plus reference TRBV28 and TRBJ1-1, the full variable domain is DVKVTQSSRYLVKRTGEKVFLECVQDMDHENMFWYRQDPGLGLRLIYFSYDVKMKEKGDIPEGYSVSREKKERFSLILESASTNQTSMYLCASSPIPGASANTEAFFGQGTRLTVV.

This chain joins TRBV5-4 and TRBJ1-1; D is possibly TRBD1 (6 bases). The CDR3 extends over 17 amino acids. Trimming removed 4 bases at V and 4 bases at J, with 23 bases between. Germline V gives CDR1 SGHNT, CDR2 YYREEE (reference sequence). The DNA of the CDR3 is TGTGCCAGCAGCCAGCAACAGGGATTACTCGTTGGCACTGAAGCTTTCTTT. This translates into CASSQQQGLLVGTEAFF.

The V and J genes are TRBV6-6 and TRBJ2-5, with 11 bases matching TRBD1. The V segment lost 7 bases and the J segment 2 bases; nucleotides outside the gene matches: 9. The CDR3 loop spans 16 amino acids. Germline-derived CDR1 and CDR2 are MNHNY and SVGAGI (reference sequence). The CDR3: CASIRRTGGYQETQYF. CDR3 coding DNA: TGTGCCAGCATCCGGCGGACAGGGGGCTATCAAGAGACCCAGTACTTC.

CDR3 region: CSVELGQGGGYTF. CDR3 nucleotide sequence: TGCAGCGTTGAATTAGGACAGGGTGGTGGCTACACCTTC. The chain joins TRBV29-1 to TRBJ1-2, with 8 bases matching TRBD1. The V gene end was trimmed by 2 bases and the J gene end by 7 bases; junction bases not matched to a gene: 6. The CDR3 is 13 amino acids. Germline CDR1 SQVTM, CDR2 ANQGSEA.

The V gene is TRBV2, the J gene TRBJ2-1; possibly TRBD2 for D (6 bases). CDR1 SNHLY and CDR2 FYNNEI come from the germline V gene. Trimming left V 6 bases short and J 7 bases short, with 19 bases between. The CDR3 contains 15 residues. The CDR3 spells CASSELATPGNEQFF. The CDR3 region has the DNA TGTGCCAGCAGCGAACTAGCAACGCCCGGTAATGAGCAGTTCTTC.

J is TRBJ1-1 and V is TRBV11-2; TRBD1 matches 9 bases. This CDR3 spans 16 amino acids. With 6 bases clipped from V and 1 base from J, the junction kept 9 bases outside the gene matches. Per the germline V gene, CDR1 is SGHAT and CDR2 is FQNNGV. CDR3 sequence (DNA): TGTGCCAGCAGTTTAATCCTGGGACAGGGGAACACTGAAGCTTTCTTT. It specifies CASSLILGQGNTEAFF.

This clone came up a few times. V and J are TRBV5-4 and TRBJ2-7; 8 nucleotides align to TRBD1. The germline CDR1 and CDR2 sequences are SGHNT and YYREEE (reference sequence). Trimming at V came to 4 bases and at J to 0 bases, leaving 6 bases not matched to a gene. CDR3 length: 15 residues. The chain's CDR3 is CASSPQTGDSYEQYF. The CDR3 DNA is TGTGCCAGCAGCCCTCAGACAGGGGACTCCTACGAGCAGTACTTC.

The rearrangement uses TRBV11-2 and TRBJ2-2; D possibly corresponds to TRBD1 (6 bases). Trimming took 4 bases from V and 1 from J, leaving 10 bases between them. The CDR3 has 15 amino acids. Germline lookup yields CDR1 SGHAT and CDR2 FQNNGV. DNA for the CDR3: TGTGCCAGCAGCTCAACAGGGCTGAACACCGGGGAGCTGTTTTTT. Translation: CASSSTGLNTGELFF.

The chain couples TRBV7-9 to TRBJ2-7, with TRBD2 matching over 14 bases. Germline loops: CDR1 SEHNR, CDR2 FQNEAQ (reference sequence). With V trimmed by 3 bases and J by 0 bases, 4 bases remained unmatched. The CDR3 has 17 residues. The CDR3 sequence is CASSFGTSGGISYEQYF. CDR3 in DNA: TGTGCCAGCAGCTTTGGGACTAGCGGGGGTATCTCCTACGAGCAGTACTTC.

The chain uses TRBV5-1 and TRBJ2-3; the match to TRBD1 covers 9 bases. V was clipped by 5 bases and J by 2 bases; unmatched bases: 9. The CDR3 is 16 amino acids. CDR1 is SGHRS, CDR2 YFSETQ, per germline. The CDR3 bases are TGCGCCAGCAGATACGGTGGGACAGGGTTCACAGATACGCAGTATTTT. It encodes CASRYGGTGFTDTQYF.

This clone was seen only a few times. The chain employs TRBV7-9 and TRBJ1-6; TRBD1 agrees at 9 bases. The length of the CDR3 is 12 residues. J lost 13 bases, V lost 3 bases, and 1 base had no gene match. Germline loops: CDR1 SEHNR, CDR2 FQNEAQ (reference sequence). This CDR3 is CASSFTGGPLHF. DNA of the CDR3: TGTGCCAGCAGCTTCACAGGGGGCCCCCTCCACTTT.

This sequence joins TRBV5-1 and TRBJ2-1; D not resolved. The V end lost 1 base, the J end lost 9 bases, and 11 bases lay between the germline ends. Germline values: CDR1 SGHRS, CDR2 YFSETQ. This CDR3 has 13 residues. CDR3 loop: CASSLKSSTEQFF. In nucleotides, the CDR3 is TGCGCCAGCAGCTTGAAGAGTAGCACTGAGCAGTTCTTC.

The V gene is TRBV2, the J gene TRBJ2-5, with 7 bases lining up with TRBD1. Germline V lookup: CDR1 SNHLY, CDR2 FYNNEI. V lost 6 bases and J lost 1; bases outside the gene matches: 8. The CDR3 length is 15 residues. The CDR3 nucleotides read TGTGCCAGCAGGAAGGGGGCAGGGTTCCAAGAGACCCAGTACTTC. It encodes CASRKGAGFQETQYF.

In its sample, this clone was seen once. The chain carries TRBV7-2 and TRBJ1-1; no clear D. Per the germline V gene, CDR1 is SGHTA and CDR2 is FQGNSA. The CDR3 contains 15 residues. V was pared by 2 bases and J by 1 base, with 11 bases between. The CDR3 bases are TGTGCCAGCAGCTTATTCGGCAGGCAGAACACTGAAGCTTTCTTT. It is translated as CASSLFGRQNTEAFF.